The entry below describes one T cell receptor beta chain. Its specificity is unknown. This sample is drawn from a study of glioma-infiltrating T cells. Study-wide results and caveats: Only very few CDR3 sequences appeared in both tissue and blood. Above-expected tissue-blood divergence occurred in all gliomas, most in low-grade ones.

The CDR3 loop spans 17 amino acids. Germline assignment: CDR1 MNHNY and CDR2 SVGAGI (reference sequence). Using RNA template, CDR3s of TCR alpha and beta were amplified with iRepertoire arm-PCR. One-step reverse transcription and amplification started from around 100-400 ng of tissue mRNA or PBMC total RNA. TCRdb passed the multiplex PCR reads through MiXCR, listing each CDR3 protein once. Of over 80,000 distinct CDR3 sequences listed, roughly 40% were seen once; the top ten hold around two fifths. Specimen: glioma tissue, nonneoplastic brain tissue, or PBMCs (not recorded which). The sequence was collected from a human donor with low-grade glioma or glioblastoma, undergoing nonglioma brain surgery, or in good health (not recorded which). The chain couples TRBV6-6 to TRBJ1-1; 9 bases fit TRBD1. The CDR3, as DNA: TGTGTTAGCAGTTACTCCCGGGACAGGGAGGGACTCACTGAAGCTTTCTTT. Translating it yields CVSSYSRDREGLTEAFF.